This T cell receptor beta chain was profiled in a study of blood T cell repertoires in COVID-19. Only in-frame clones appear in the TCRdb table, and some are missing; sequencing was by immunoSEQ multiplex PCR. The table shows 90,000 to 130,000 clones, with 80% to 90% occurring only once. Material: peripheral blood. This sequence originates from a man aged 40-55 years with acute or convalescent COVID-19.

The CDR3 is CASSTGTDTQYF. CDR3 nucleotides: TGTGCCAGCAGTACAGGGACAGATACGCAGTATTTT. The V and J genes are TRBV11-3 and TRBJ2-3, with D perhaps TRBD1 (6 bases). This CDR3 contains 12 residues. Between the trimmed V and J ends, which lost 6 bases and 3 bases, there was a span of 7 bases. Germline V gene data show CDR1 as SGHNT and CDR2 as YENEEA. The full variable domain, in which reference TRBV11-3 and TRBJ2-3 provide the parts outside the CDR3, is EAGVVQSPRYKIIEKKQPVAFWCNPISGHNTLYWYLQNLGQGPELLIRYENEEAVDDSQLPKDRFSAERLKGVDSTLKIQPAELGDSAVYLCASSTGTDTQYFGPGTRLTVL.